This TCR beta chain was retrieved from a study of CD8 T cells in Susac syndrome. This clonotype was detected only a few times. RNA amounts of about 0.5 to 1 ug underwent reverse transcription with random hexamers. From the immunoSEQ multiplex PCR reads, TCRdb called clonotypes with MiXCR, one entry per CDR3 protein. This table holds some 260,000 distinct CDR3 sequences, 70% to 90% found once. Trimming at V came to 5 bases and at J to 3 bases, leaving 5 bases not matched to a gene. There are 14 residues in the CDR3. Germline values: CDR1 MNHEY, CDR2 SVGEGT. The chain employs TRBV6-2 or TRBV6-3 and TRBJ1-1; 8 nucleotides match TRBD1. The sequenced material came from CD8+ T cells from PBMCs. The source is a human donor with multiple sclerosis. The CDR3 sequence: CASSRLQGDTEAFF. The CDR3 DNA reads TGTGCCAGCAGTAGATTACAGGGGGACACTGAAGCTTTCTTT.